Sequencing of this T cell receptor (beta chain) was carried out in a study of blood T cell repertoires in COVID-19 (dated by TCRdb to 2019 to 2021). Describing the broader study: Collaborator samples came from the United States, Italy and Spain and covered acute and convalescent phases of COVID-19. Nearly every sample came with metadata listing a de-identified subject ID, COVID-19 status, age in years and sex. The repertoires were made available in a free public database intended to serve as a resource for research on the immune response to SARS-CoV-2. The material from the prospective study consisted of cDNA or gDNA derived from T cells, B-cell-depleted T cells, or PBMCs. HLA class I and class II types, where available, came from metadata supplied by the sample provider rather than from assay-based typing. Subjects who had been exposed to COVID-19, were actively infected with it, or had recovered from it provided the deeply sampled blood TCRbeta repertoires that made up the dataset. Samples came from the ongoing ImmuneRACE study (first 160 participants) plus 1,254 subjects from 6 global collaborators. Study-wide findings and limitations: Clinical and demographic metadata were provided uncurated, with the amount varying by source and participant.

A second Seattle source provided samples from volunteer blood donors who had recovered from COVID-19. The collaborating institutions used their own protocols to collect whole blood in K2EDTA tubes. For TCRbeta analysis, collaborators shipped samples in one of three forms: frozen whole blood, isolated PBMCs, or DNA extracted from either of those sample types. TCRbeta CDR3 regions were amplified from genomic DNA using the immunoSEQ Assay, a bias-controlled multiplex PCR. Per the authors' processing: The number of nucleated cells in each sample was estimated by amplification of reference gene primers within the assay. To quantify the absolute abundance of each unique TCRbeta CDR3 rearrangement, sequence reads were collapsed and filtered. For each sample, productive Simpson clonality was calculated as the square root of Simpson's diversity index over productive rearrangements. This immuneACCESS table, as held by TCRdb, lists in-frame sequences with V and J called but not all clones. Of the missing ones, under half trace to an unresolved V gene in checked studies; the others have no known cause. That table furnishes V, J and clone size, whereas the DNA furnished D and trimming. The sample table records a few hundred thousand clones; over 80% of these occur just once. The top ten clonotypes cover about 4.3% of the sample.

Comments on this clone: Its antigen is not yet known. Base qualities are not at hand, and no much larger clone is one base apart.

From the germline V gene, CDR1 is KGHSH and CDR2 is LQKENI. Spanning cysteine to phenylalanine, the CDR3 consists of 16 amino acids. The DNA shown is the 48-base CDR3, in frame from base 1. The V end loses 4 bases and the J end loses 0 bases, and a stretch of 14 bases separates them. The receptor's source is a man aged 55 to 70 who had recovered from COVID-19. The sequencing input was peripheral blood. The chain joins TRBV18 to TRBJ2-3; the D gene is possibly TRBD1, with 5 bases matching. The bases read TGTGCCAGCTCACGGTTGCCAGGGCCTAGCACAGATACGCAGTATTTT. Translated, this gives CASSRLPGPSTDTQYF.